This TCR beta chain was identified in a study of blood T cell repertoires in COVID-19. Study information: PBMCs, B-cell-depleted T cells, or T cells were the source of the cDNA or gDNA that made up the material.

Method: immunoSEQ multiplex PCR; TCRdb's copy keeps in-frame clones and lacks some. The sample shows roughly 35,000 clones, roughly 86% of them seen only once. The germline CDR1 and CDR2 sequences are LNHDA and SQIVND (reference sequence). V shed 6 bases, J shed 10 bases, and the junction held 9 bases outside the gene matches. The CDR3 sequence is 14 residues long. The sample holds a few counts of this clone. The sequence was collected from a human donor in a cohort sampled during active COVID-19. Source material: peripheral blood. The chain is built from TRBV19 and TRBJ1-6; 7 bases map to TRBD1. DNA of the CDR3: TGTGCCAGTAGCCCGGGACAGATAAAGTCACCCCTCCACTTT. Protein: CASSPGQIKSPLHF.